Detailed here is one TCR beta chain. The antigen is not known. One junction end does not reproduce the germline sequence, and a read error may be involved. This sample includes further DNA sequences coding for the same CDR3. These data belong to a study of cytomegalovirus exposure and HLA in healthy donors. Study findings and constraints: The later analysis indicated that the majority of CMV-associated TCR beta chains appeared HLA-restricted.

13 Jbeta primers and 60 Vbeta primers were used for the PCR. Only in-frame clones appear in the TCRdb table, and some are missing; sequencing was by immunoSEQ multiplex PCR. The sample includes about 100,000 clones, approximately 70% seen only once; the top ten take about 4.3%. Sequencing was performed on PBMCs. This sequence originates from a woman under 30 in good health and CMV-seropositive.

This CDR3 reads CASSQEGGVGYGYTF. The DNA of the CDR3 is TGCGCCAGCAGCCAAGAAGGAGGGGTAGGCTATGGTTACACCTTC. The chain uses TRBV4-1 and TRBJ1-2, with a tentative D call TRBD1 (5 bases). The CDR3 length is 15 residues. Germline V gene sequence: CDR1 MGHRA, CDR2 YSYEKL.